The 13 T cell receptor beta chains in this list originate from one sample, sequenced in a study of blood T cell repertoires in COVID-19. Here immunoSEQ multiplex PCR was the method, and the copy in TCRdb shows in-frame clones only, minus some. Counted here are about 140,000 clones, around 79% occurring once; the ten biggest clones make up around 4%. The sample comprised peripheral blood. The origin of the receptors is a man aged 55 to 70 with acute or convalescent COVID-19.

In its sample, this clone was seen a few times. J is TRBJ2-1 and V is TRBV14; D gene ambiguous. CDR1 and CDR2 (germline): SGHDN, FVKESK. This CDR3 contains 11 residues. V gave up 6 bases and J gave up 3 bases, with 3 bases separating them. This CDR3 reads CASSLYNEQFF. The DNA for the CDR3 is TGTGCCAGCAGTCTCTACAATGAGCAGTTCTTC. Filled out from reference TRBV14 and TRBJ2-1, the complete variable domain reads EAGVTQFPSHSVIEKGQTVTLRCDPISGHDNLYWYRRVMGKEIKFLLHFVKESKQDESGMPNNRFLAERTGGTYSTLKVQPAELEDSGVYFCASSLYNEQFFGPGTRLTVL.

This chain joins TRBV27 and TRBJ1-5; TRBD1 is a possible D gene (6 bases). The CDR3 length is 18 residues. Germline V CDR1 and CDR2: MNHEY, SMNVEV (reference sequence). The V and J ends lost 0 bases and 6 bases respectively, with 21 bases between them. The CDR3 loop is CASSLSRVSDRPGQPQHF. CDR3 sequence (DNA): TGTGCCAGCAGTTTATCGAGGGTGAGTGACAGGCCCGGTCAGCCCCAGCATTTT.

This rearrangement joins TRBV29-1 to TRBJ2-3; 7 positions agree with TRBD1. V lost 7 bases and J lost 4; bases outside the gene matches: 8. This CDR3 is 13 amino acids long. Per germline, CDR1 SQVTM and CDR2 ANQGSEA. CDR3 sequence reads: CSAESGQPDTQYF. For the CDR3, the DNA is TGCAGCGCAGAATCGGGACAGCCAGATACGCAGTATTTT.

The V call is TRBV5-4, the J call TRBJ1-6; TRBD1 agrees at 10 bases. From germline, CDR1 is SGHNT and CDR2 YYREEE (reference sequence). The CDR3 sequence is 16 residues long. Trimming removed 3 bases from V and 8 bases from J; junction bases left unmatched: 8. The CDR3: CASSSPGQGRDSPLHF. In DNA form, the CDR3 reads TGTGCCAGCAGCTCTCCGGGACAGGGGCGCGATTCACCCCTCCACTTT.

Here the CDR3 DNA reads TGTGCCAGCAGCCCCCAGGGGAGCAATCAGCCCCAGCATTTT. Translated: CASSPQGSNQPQHF. The chain carries TRBV4-2 and TRBJ1-5; a weak D match, TRBD1 (6 bases). The CDR3 covers 14 residues. The V and J ends lost 4 bases and 1 base respectively, with 8 bases between them. CDR1 LGHNA and CDR2 YNFKEQ come from the germline V gene.

This clone was detected only a few times. This chain links TRBV7-9 with TRBJ2-7, with a tentative D call TRBD2 (6 bases). Trimming took off 3 bases at V and 3 bases at J, with 12 bases between the two ends. Germline CDR1 and CDR2: SEHNR and FQNEAQ (reference sequence). The CDR3 runs 14 residues. CDR3 region: CASSFGTAIYEQYF. DNA for the CDR3: TGTGCCAGCAGCTTTGGGACTGCTATCTACGAGCAGTACTTC.

V gene TRBV19 combines with J gene TRBJ1-1; D is unclear. Germline V gene lookup returns CDR1 LNHDA and CDR2 SQIVND (reference sequence). This CDR3 is 17 amino acids long. V lost 4 bases and J lost 2, with 20 bases in between. The CDR3 coding sequence is TGTGCCAGTAGTACCCCAGTCACGAGGGCACCCAACACTGAAGCTTTCTTT. The encoded protein is CASSTPVTRAPNTEAFF.

The genes are TRBV20-1 and TRBJ2-1; D might be TRBD2 (5 bases). CDR3 length: 13 amino acids. Germline values: CDR1 DFQATT, CDR2 SNEGSKA (reference sequence). Between the trimmed V and J ends, which lost 3 bases and 2 bases, there was a span of 8 bases. The CDR3 spells CSASSGTYNEQFF. In DNA form, the CDR3 reads TGCAGTGCTAGTTCGGGGACCTACAATGAGCAGTTCTTC.

A note on this clone: Germline is not matched at one junction end, which may reflect a read error. The rearrangement joins TRBV29-1 to TRBJ2-1; D might be TRBD1 (6 bases). CDR3 length: 11 residues. Looked up from germline, CDR1 is SQVTM and CDR2 is ANQGSEA. The CDR3 loop is CSVEDRTAGLF. The CDR3 bases are TGCAGCGTTGAAGACAGGACAGCTGGGCTCTTC.

The chain employs TRBV3-1 (or the pseudogene TRBV3-2) and TRBJ2-7; D may be TRBD1 (6 bases). The CDR3 totals 15 residues. Trimming removed 5 bases at V and 0 bases at J, with 14 bases between. Germline V gene data show CDR1 as LGHDT and CDR2 as YNNKEL (reference sequence). The CDR3 here is CASSFGQLTSYEQYF. In DNA form, the CDR3 reads TGTGCCAGCAGCTTCGGACAGCTAACCTCCTACGAGCAGTACTTC.

Comments on this clone: Other DNA sequences in this sample translate to the same CDR3. This chain links TRBV9 with TRBJ1-1; no clear D gene. The germline V gene has CDR1 SGDLS and CDR2 YYNGEE. The CDR3 sequence is 10 residues long. Trimming removed 10 bases from V and 3 bases from J, with 7 bases in between. CDR3 nucleotide sequence: TGTGCCTCCGGAGACACTGAAGCTTTCTTT. Its protein product is CASGDTEAFF.

The chain recombines TRBV7-8 with TRBJ2-3; D ambiguous. V lost 3 bases and J 3 bases, leaving 7 bases between the germline ends. Germline V gives CDR1 SGHVS, CDR2 FQNEAQ. The CDR3 has 13 residues. CDR3 sequence reads: CASSFDITDTQYF. The CDR3 DNA sequence: TGTGCCAGCAGCTTCGACATTACAGATACGCAGTATTTT.

The chain uses TRBV18 and TRBJ1-5; TRBD1 is a possible D gene (5 bases). Germline assignment: CDR1 KGHSH and CDR2 LQKENI. V was trimmed by 8 bases and J by 4 bases, leaving 9 bases between them. The CDR3 has 12 amino acids. The CDR3 spells CASATANQPQHF. The CDR3 nucleotides read TGTGCCAGCGCGACAGCAAATCAGCCCCAGCATTTT.